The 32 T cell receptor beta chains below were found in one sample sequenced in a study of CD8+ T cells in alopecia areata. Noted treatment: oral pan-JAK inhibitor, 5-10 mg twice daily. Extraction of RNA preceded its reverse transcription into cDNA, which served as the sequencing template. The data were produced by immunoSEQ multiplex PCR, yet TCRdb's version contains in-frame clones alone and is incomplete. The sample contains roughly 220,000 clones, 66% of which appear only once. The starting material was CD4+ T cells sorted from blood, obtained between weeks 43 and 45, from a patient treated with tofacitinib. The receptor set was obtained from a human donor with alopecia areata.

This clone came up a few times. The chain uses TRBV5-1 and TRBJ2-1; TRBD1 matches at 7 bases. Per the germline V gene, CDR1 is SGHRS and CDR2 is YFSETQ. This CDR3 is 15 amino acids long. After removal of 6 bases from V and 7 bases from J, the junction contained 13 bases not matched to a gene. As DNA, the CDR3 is TGCGCCAGCAATCGAGACAGGGCTTCTTGGAATGAGCAGTTCTTC. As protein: CASNRDRASWNEQFF.

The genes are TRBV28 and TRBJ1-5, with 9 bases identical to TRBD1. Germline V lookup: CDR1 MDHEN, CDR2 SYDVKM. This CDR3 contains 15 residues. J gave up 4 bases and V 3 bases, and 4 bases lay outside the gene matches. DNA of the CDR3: TGTGCCAGCAGTTTCAAGGGGACAGGGAATCAGCCCCAGCATTTT. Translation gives CASSFKGTGNQPQHF.

DNA of the CDR3: TGTGCCTGTCAAGAACAGGGGCGTACGCAGTATTTT. It yields the protein CACQEQGRTQYF. The chain has TRBV30 and TRBJ2-3, with 7 positions matching TRBD1. V lost 6 bases to trimming and J lost 8 bases; unmatched junction nucleotides: 8. The V gene's germline CDR1 is GTSNPN and CDR2 SVGIG (reference sequence). The CDR3 spans 12 residues.

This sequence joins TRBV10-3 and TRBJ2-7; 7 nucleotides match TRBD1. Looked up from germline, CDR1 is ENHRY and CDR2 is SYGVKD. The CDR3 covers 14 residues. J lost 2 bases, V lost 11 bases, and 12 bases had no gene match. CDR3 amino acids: CAPFRGQLTYEQYF. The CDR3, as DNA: TGTGCCCCTTTTCGGGGACAGCTGACCTACGAGCAGTACTTC.

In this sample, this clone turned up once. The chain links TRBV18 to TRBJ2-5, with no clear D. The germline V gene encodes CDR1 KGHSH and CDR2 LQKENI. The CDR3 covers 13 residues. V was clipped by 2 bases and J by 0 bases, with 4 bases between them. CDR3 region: CASSPAYQETQYF. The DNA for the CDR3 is TGTGCCAGCTCACCAGCGTACCAAGAGACCCAGTACTTC.

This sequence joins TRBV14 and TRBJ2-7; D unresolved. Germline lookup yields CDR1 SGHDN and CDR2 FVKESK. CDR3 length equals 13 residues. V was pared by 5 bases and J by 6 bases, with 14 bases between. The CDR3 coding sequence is TGTGCCAGCAGCGTCGGTGGAACGGGCGAGCAGTACTTC. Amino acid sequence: CASSVGGTGEQYF.

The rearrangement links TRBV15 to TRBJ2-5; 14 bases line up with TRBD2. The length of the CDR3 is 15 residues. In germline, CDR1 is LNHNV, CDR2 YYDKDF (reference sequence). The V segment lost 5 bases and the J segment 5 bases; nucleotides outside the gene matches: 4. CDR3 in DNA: TGTGCCACCAGCGGGGGACTAGCGGGGGTGGAGACCCAGTACTTC. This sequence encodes CATSGGLAGVETQYF. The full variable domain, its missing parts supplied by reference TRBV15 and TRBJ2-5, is DAMVIQNPRYQVTQFGKPVTLSCSQTLNHNVMYWYQQKSSQAPKLLFHYYDKDFNNEADTPDNFQSRRPNTSFCFLDIRSPGLGDTAMYLCATSGGLAGVETQYFGPGTRLLVL.

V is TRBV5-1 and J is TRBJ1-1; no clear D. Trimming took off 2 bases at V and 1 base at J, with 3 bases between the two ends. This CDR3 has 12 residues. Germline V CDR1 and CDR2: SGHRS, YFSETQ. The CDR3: CASSLQNTEAFF. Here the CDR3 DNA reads TGCGCCAGCAGCTTACAGAACACTGAAGCTTTCTTT.

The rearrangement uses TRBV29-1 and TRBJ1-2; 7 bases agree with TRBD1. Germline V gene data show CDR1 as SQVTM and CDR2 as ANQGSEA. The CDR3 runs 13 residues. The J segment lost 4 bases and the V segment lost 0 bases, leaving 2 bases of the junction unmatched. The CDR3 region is CSVEERDSYGYTF. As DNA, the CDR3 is TGCAGCGTTGAAGAACGGGACAGCTATGGCTACACCTTC.

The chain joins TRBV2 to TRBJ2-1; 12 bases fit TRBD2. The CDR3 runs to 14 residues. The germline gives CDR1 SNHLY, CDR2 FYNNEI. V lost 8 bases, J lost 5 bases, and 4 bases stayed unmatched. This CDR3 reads CASGGLAGHNEQFF. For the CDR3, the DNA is TGTGCCAGCGGGGGACTAGCGGGCCACAATGAGCAGTTCTTC.

The CDR3 spells CAWSVPGLPDTQYF. In nucleotides, the CDR3 is TGTGCCTGGAGTGTCCCAGGACTGCCAGATACGCAGTATTTT. The rearrangement joins TRBV30 to TRBJ2-3; a weak D match, TRBD2 (5 bases). The CDR3 is 14 residues long. With 0 bases removed from V and 4 bases from J, the gap between germline ends came to 11 bases. CDR1 is GTSNPN and CDR2 is SVGIG in the germline V gene (reference sequence).

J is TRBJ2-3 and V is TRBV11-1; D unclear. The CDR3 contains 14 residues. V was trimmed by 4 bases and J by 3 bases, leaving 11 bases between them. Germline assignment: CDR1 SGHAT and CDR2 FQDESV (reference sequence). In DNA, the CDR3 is TGTGCCAGCAGCTCAACCACCTTTACAGATACGCAGTATTTT. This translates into CASSSTTFTDTQYF.

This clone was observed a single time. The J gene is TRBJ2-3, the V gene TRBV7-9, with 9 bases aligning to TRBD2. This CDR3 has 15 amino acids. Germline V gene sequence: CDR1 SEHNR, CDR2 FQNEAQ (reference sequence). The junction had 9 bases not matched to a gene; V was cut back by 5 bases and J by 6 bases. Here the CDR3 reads CASSPGTSLFDTQYF. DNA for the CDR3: TGTGCCAGCAGCCCAGGGACTAGCCTCTTCGATACGCAGTATTTT.

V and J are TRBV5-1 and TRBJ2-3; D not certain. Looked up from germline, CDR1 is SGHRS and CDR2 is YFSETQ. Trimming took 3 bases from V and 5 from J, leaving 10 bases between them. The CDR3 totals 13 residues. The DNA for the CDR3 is TGCGCCAGCAGCTGGCCTCCGGAAGATACGCAGTATTTT. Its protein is CASSWPPEDTQYF. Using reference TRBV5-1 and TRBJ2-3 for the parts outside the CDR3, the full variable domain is KAGVTQTPRYLIKTRGQQVTLSCSPISGHRSVSWYQQTPGQGLQFLFEYFSETQRNKGNFPGRFSGRQFSNSRSEMNVSTLELGDSALYLCASSWPPEDTQYFGPGTRLTVL.

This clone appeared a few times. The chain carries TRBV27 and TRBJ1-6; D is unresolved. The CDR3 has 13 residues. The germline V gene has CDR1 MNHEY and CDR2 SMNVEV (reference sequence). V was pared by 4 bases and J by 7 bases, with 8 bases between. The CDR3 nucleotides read TGTGCCAGCAGTTCGGGGTGGAATTCACCCCTCCACTTT. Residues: CASSSGWNSPLHF.

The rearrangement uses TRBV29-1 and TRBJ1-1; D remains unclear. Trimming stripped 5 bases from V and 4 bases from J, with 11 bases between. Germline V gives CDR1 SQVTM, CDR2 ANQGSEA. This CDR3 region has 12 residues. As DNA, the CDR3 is TGCAGCGTTTTAAGAAGGGCCACTGAAGCTTTCTTT. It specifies CSVLRRATEAFF.

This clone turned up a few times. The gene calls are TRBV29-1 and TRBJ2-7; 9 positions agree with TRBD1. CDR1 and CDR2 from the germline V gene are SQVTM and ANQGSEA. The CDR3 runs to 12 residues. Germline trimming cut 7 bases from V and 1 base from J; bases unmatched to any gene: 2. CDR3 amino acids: CSGGQGSYEQYF. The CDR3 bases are TGCAGCGGGGGACAGGGATCCTACGAGCAGTACTTC.

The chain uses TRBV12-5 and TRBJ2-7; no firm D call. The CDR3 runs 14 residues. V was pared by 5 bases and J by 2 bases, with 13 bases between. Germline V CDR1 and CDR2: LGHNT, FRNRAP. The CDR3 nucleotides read TGTGCTAGTGGTCTTGGCACAGTTACCTACGAGCAGTACTTC. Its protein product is CASGLGTVTYEQYF.

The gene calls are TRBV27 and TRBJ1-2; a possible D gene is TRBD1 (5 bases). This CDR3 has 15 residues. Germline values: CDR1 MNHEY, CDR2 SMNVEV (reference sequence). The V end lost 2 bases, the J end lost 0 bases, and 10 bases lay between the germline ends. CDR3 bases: TGTGCCAGCAGTTTAAAGGGGATAGCTAACTATGGCTACACCTTC. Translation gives CASSLKGIANYGYTF.

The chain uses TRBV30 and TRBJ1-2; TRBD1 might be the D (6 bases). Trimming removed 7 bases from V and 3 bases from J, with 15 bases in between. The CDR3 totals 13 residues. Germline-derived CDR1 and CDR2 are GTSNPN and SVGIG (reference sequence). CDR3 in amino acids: CALKQGVDYGYTF. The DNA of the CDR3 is TGTGCCTTGAAACAGGGCGTCGACTATGGCTACACCTTC.

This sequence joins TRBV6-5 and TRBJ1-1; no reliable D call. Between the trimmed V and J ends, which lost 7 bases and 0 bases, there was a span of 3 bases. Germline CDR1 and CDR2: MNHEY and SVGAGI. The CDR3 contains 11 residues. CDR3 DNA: TGTGCCAGCATAATGAACACTGAAGCTTTCTTT. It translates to CASIMNTEAFF.

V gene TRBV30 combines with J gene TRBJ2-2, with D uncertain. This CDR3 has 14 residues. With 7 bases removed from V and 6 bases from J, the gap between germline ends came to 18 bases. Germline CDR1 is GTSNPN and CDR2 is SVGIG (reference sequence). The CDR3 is CALTTVSFSGELFF. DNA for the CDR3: TGTGCCTTAACTACTGTCAGTTTCTCCGGGGAGCTGTTTTTT.

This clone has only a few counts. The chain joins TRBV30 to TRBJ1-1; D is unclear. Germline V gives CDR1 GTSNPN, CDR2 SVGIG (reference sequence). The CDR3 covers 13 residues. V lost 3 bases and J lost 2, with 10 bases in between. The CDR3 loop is CAWSLTANTEAFF. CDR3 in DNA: TGTGCCTGGAGCCTAACAGCTAACACTGAAGCTTTCTTT. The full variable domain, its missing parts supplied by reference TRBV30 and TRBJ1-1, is SQTIHQWPATLVQPVGSPLSLECTVEGTSNPNLYWYRQAAGRGLQLLFYSVGIGQISSEVPQNLSASRPQDRQFILSSKKLLLSDSGFYLCAWSLTANTEAFFGQGTRLTVV.

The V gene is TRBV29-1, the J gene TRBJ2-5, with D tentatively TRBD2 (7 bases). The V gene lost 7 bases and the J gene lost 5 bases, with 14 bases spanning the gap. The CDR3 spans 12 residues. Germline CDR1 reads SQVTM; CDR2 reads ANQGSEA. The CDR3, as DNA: TGCAGCGCCCGGGGGGCGAGGGAGACCCAGTACTTC. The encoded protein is CSARGARETQYF. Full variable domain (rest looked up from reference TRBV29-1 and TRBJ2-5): SAVISQKPSRDICQRGTSLTIQCQVDSQVTMMFWYRQQPGQSLTLIATANQGSEATYESGFVIDKFPISRPNLTFSTLTVSNMSPEDSSIYLCSARGARETQYFGPGTRLLVL.

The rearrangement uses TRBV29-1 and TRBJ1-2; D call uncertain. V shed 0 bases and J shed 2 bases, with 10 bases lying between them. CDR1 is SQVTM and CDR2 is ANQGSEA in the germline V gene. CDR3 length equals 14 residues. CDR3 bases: TGCAGCGTTGAAGATCTTCGAAAGAACTATGGCTACACCTTC. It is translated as CSVEDLRKNYGYTF.

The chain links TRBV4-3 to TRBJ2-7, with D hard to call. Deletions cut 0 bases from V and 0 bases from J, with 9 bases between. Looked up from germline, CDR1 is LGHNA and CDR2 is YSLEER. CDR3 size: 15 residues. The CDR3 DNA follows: TGCGCCAGCAGCCAAGAGGCTGTAAGCTCCTACGAGCAGTACTTC. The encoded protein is CASSQEAVSSYEQYF.

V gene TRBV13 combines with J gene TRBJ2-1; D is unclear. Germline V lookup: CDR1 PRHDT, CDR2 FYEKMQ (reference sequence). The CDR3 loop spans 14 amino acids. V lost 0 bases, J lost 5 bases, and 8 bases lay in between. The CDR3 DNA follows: TGTGCCAGCAGCTTAGGGGGTCAGAACAATGAGCAGTTCTTC. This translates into CASSLGGQNNEQFF.

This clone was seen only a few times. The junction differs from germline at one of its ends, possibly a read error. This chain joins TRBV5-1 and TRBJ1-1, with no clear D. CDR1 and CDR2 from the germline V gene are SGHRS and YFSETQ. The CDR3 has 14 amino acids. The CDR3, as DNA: TGTGCCAGCAGCCTATCGTTCCTAGACACTGAAGCTTTCTTT. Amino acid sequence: CASSLSFLDTEAFF.

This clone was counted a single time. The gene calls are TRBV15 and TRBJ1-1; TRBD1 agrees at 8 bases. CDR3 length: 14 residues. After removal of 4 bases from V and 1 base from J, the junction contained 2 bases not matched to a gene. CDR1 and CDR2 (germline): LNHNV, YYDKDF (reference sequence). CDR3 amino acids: CATSKGQANTEAFF. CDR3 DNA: TGTGCCACCAGCAAGGGACAGGCGAACACTGAAGCTTTCTTT. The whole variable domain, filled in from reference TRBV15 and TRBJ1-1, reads DAMVIQNPRYQVTQFGKPVTLSCSQTLNHNVMYWYQQKSSQAPKLLFHYYDKDFNNEADTPDNFQSRRPNTSFCFLDIRSPGLGDTAMYLCATSKGQANTEAFFGQGTRLTVV.

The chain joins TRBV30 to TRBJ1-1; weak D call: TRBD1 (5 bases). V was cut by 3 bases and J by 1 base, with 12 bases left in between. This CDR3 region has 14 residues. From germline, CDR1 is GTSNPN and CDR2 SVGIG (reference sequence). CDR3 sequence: CAWRLGHGNTEAFF. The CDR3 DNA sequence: TGTGCCTGGAGATTAGGACACGGGAACACTGAAGCTTTCTTT.

The CDR3 loop reads CASSVGANEKLFF. In nucleotides, the CDR3 is TGTGCCAGCAGTGTGGGGGCGAATGAAAAACTGTTTTTT. J is TRBJ1-4 and V is TRBV25-1; D might be TRBD1 (6 bases). This CDR3 spans 13 amino acids. Germline values: CDR1 MGHDK, CDR2 SYGVNS. Trimming removed 4 bases from V and 5 bases from J, with 8 bases in between.

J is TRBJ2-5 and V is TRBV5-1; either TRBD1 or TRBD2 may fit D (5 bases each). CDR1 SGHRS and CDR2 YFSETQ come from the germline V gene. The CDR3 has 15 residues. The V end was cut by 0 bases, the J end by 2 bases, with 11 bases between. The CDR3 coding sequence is TGCGCCAGCAGCTTGGCAGGGACCTTACAAGAGACCCAGTACTTC. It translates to CASSLAGTLQETQYF. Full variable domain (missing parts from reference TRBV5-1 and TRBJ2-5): KAGVTQTPRYLIKTRGQQVTLSCSPISGHRSVSWYQQTPGQGLQFLFEYFSETQRNKGNFPGRFSGRQFSNSRSEMNVSTLELGDSALYLCASSLAGTLQETQYFGPGTRLLVL.